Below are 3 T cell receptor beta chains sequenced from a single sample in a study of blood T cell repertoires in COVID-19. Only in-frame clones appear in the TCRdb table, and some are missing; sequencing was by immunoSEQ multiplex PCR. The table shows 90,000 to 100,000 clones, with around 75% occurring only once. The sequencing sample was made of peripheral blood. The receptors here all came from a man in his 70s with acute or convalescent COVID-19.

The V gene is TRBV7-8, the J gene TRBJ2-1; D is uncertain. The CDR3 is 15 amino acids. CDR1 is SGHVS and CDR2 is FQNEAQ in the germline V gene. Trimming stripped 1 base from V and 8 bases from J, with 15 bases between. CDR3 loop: CASSLGRESRHEQFF. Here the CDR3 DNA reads TGTGCCAGCAGCTTAGGGCGCGAGTCGAGGCATGAGCAGTTCTTC.

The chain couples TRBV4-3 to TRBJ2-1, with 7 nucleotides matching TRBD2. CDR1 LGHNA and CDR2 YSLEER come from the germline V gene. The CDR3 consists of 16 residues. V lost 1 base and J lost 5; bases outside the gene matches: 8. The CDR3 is CASSQGGRLADNEQFF. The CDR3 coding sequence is TGCGCCAGCAGCCAAGGAGGGAGACTAGCAGACAATGAGCAGTTCTTC.

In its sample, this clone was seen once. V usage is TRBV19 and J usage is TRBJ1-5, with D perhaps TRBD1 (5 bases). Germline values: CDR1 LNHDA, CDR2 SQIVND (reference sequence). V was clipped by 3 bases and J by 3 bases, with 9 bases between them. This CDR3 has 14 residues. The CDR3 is CASSILQDNQPQHF. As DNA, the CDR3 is TGTGCCAGTAGTATTTTACAGGACAATCAGCCCCAGCATTTT.